These T cell receptor beta chains were read from a single sample in a study of CD8 T cells in Susac syndrome. TCRdb re-derived calls from the immunoSEQ multiplex PCR reads in MiXCR, one entry per CDR3 protein. The table includes about 120,000 distinct CDR3 sequences, under 96% detected once. Material: CD4+ T cells from PBMCs. Every receptor here comes from a human donor with Susac syndrome. Both conserved end residues are trimmed from each CDR3. The D gene is left open where the match is weak. Clone size is given for some rows only: seen once, a few or many times, or a class if the clone is expanded.

j_call: TRBJ2-3; d_call: NA; v_call: TRBV20-1; clone_size: NA; cdr3_aa: SASQPGEDTQY
j_call: TRBJ2-1; d_call: NA; v_call: TRBV9; clone_size: NA; cdr3_aa: ASSISGTTVYEQF
j_call: TRBJ1-1; d_call: NA; v_call: TRBV7-3; clone_size: NA; cdr3_aa: ASSLTGPTVRTVNTEAF
j_call: TRBJ1-1; d_call: NA; v_call: TRBV20-1; clone_size: NA; cdr3_aa: SAFRGPGTEAF
j_call: TRBJ1-1; d_call: NA; v_call: TRBV29-1; clone_size: NA; cdr3_aa: SVVLNTEAF
j_call: TRBJ2-2; d_call: NA; v_call: TRBV2; clone_size: NA; cdr3_aa: ASKDFLNTGELF
j_call: TRBJ2-5; d_call: NA; v_call: TRBV20-1; clone_size: NA; cdr3_aa: SAPEATYQETQY
j_call: TRBJ1-2; d_call: NA; v_call: TRBV5-4; clone_size: NA; cdr3_aa: ASSSTLRQGPGYT
j_call: TRBJ2-5; d_call: NA; v_call: TRBV30; clone_size: few; cdr3_aa: AWNRGGETQY
j_call: TRBJ2-1; d_call: TRBD1; v_call: TRBV7-9; clone_size: NA; cdr3_aa: ASSSRDRVGNEQF
j_call: TRBJ2-1; d_call: NA; v_call: TRBV30; clone_size: few; cdr3_aa: AWTPEGLPYNEQF
j_call: TRBJ2-1; d_call: NA; v_call: TRBV30; clone_size: NA; cdr3_aa: AWSGYNEQF
j_call: TRBJ2-7; d_call: NA; v_call: TRBV12-3/TRBV12-4; clone_size: NA; cdr3_aa: ASSFGKNEQY
j_call: TRBJ2-3; d_call: NA; v_call: TRBV20-1; clone_size: NA; cdr3_aa: SASLAGDTQY
j_call: TRBJ2-7; d_call: TRBD1; v_call: TRBV24-1; clone_size: NA; cdr3_aa: ATSDTGTGDVEQY
j_call: TRBJ1-1; d_call: NA; v_call: TRBV7-9; clone_size: NA; cdr3_aa: ASSSPGRDGFEAF
j_call: TRBJ2-3; d_call: NA; v_call: TRBV2; clone_size: NA; cdr3_aa: ASKKLDYHTDTQY
j_call: TRBJ2-7; d_call: NA; v_call: TRBV6-5; clone_size: NA; cdr3_aa: ASSYHSSEGSNEQY